This TCR beta chain was documented in a study of blood T cells in healthy people across ages. CDR3 length: 14 amino acids. Germline CDR1 reads MDHEN; CDR2 reads SYDVKM. With V trimmed by 4 bases and J by 7 bases, 2 bases remained unmatched. Study findings and constraints: Versus aged donors, long-lived donors had higher diversity and more naive CD4+ cells.

Combining a sample-barcoded 5' primer with a J-beta primer mix, a second PCR ran for roughly 6 to 12 cycles. Per sample, CDR3-containing paired-end reads numbered at least 2.5 million. TCRdb re-called the 5' RACE reads with MiXCR, one entry per CDR3 protein. Among around 850,000 distinct CDR3 sequences listed, about 34% were seen once. The table lists this clonotype with many counts. The target antigen is unknown. Input material: blood. The clonotype comes from a man aged 18 to 29 in good health. The chain joins TRBV28 to TRBJ1-6; 9 bases line up with TRBD1. Written as DNA, the CDR3 is TGTGCCAGCAGTTCCGGGACAGGGAATTCACCCCTCCACTTT. Amino acids: CASSSGTGNSPLHF.